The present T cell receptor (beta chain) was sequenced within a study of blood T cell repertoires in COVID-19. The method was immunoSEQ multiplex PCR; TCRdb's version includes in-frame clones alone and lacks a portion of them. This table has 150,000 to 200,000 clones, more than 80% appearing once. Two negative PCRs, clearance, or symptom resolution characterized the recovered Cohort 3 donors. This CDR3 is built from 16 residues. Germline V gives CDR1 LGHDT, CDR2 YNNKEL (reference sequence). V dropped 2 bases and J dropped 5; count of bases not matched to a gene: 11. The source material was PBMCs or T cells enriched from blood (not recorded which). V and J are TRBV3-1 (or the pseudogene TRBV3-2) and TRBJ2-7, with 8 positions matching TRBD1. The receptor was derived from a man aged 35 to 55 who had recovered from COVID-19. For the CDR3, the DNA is TGTGCCAGCAGCCAACTCCTGACAGGGGCGGGCGACGAGCAGTACTTC. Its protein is CASSQLLTGAGDEQYF.